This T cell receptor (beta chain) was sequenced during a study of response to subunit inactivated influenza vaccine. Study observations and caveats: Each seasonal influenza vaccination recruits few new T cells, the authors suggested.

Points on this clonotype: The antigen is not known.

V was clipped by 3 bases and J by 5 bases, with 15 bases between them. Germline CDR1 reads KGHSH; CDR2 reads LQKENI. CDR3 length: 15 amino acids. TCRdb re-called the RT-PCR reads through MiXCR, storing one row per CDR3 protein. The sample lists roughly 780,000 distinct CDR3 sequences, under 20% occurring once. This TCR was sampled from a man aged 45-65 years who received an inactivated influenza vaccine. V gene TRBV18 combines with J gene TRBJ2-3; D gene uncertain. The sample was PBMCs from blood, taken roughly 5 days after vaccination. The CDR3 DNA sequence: TGTGCCAGCTCACCTCAGAGGAGCTCAAGAGATACGCAGTATTTT. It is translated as CASSPQRSSRDTQYF. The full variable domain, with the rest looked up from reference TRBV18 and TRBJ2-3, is NAGVMQNPRHLVRRRGQEARLRCSPMKGHSHVYWYRQLPEEGLKFMVYLQKENIIDESGMPKERFSAEFPKEGPSILRIQQVVRGDSAAYFCASSPQRSSRDTQYFGPGTRLTVL.